This is a list of T cell receptor beta chains from one sample in a study of CD8 T cells in ankylosing spondylitis. One entry per CDR3 protein results from TCRdb running MiXCR on the 5' RACE reads. This table has roughly 130,000 distinct CDR3 sequences, approximately 6.8% appearing once. The specimen sequenced was blood, either unsorted or a sorted T cell fraction (not recorded which). These receptors all stem from a male donor with ankylosing spondylitis or in good health (not recorded which). Each CDR3 is given without its conserved first and last residue.

v_gene: TRBV5-5
j_gene: TRBJ1-2
CDR3aa: ASSPSSQAGGYT

v_gene: TRBV12-3/TRBV12-4
j_gene: TRBJ2-1
CDR3aa: ASSLGADHYNEQF

v_gene: TRBV5-1
j_gene: TRBJ2-3
CDR3aa: ASMIAGAHTDTQY

v_gene: TRBV10-2
j_gene: TRBJ1-1
CDR3aa: ASRGQVQTEAF

v_gene: TRBV12-3/TRBV12-4
j_gene: TRBJ2-7
CDR3aa: ASSVDTGRYEQY

v_gene: TRBV20-1
j_gene: TRBJ2-3
CDR3aa: SAPQGAGGTDTQY

v_gene: TRBV2
j_gene: TRBJ2-3
CDR3aa: ASSGDTRDTQY

v_gene: TRBV10-3
j_gene: TRBJ1-5
CDR3aa: AISESRGGNSNQPQH

v_gene: TRBV5-1
j_gene: TRBJ2-7
CDR3aa: ASSLVGDHEQY

v_gene: TRBV15
j_gene: TRBJ2-4
CDR3aa: ATSRDGTSTNIQY

v_gene: TRBV20-1
j_gene: TRBJ2-2
CDR3aa: SALQGLPGELF

v_gene: TRBV13
j_gene: TRBJ2-3
CDR3aa: ASSKDTRRDTQY

v_gene: TRBV28
j_gene: TRBJ2-7
CDR3aa: ASSTPSGDNEQY

v_gene: TRBV7-2
j_gene: TRBJ1-1
CDR3aa: ASSLDVGRAF

v_gene: TRBV4-2
j_gene: TRBJ2-3
CDR3aa: ASSQGVAGGPDTQY

v_gene: TRBV20-1
j_gene: TRBJ2-7
CDR3aa: SASPVTSLYEQY

v_gene: TRBV20-1
j_gene: TRBJ1-3
CDR3aa: SARDSRQAGNTIY

v_gene: TRBV4-1
j_gene: TRBJ1-1
CDR3aa: ASSQRREDTEAF

v_gene: TRBV5-1
j_gene: TRBJ2-2
CDR3aa: ASSLSAGTENTGELF

v_gene: TRBV5-1
j_gene: TRBJ1-6
CDR3aa: ASSSGQRTLH

v_gene: TRBV10-1
j_gene: TRBJ1-1
CDR3aa: ASSESRYTEAF

v_gene: TRBV29-1
j_gene: TRBJ2-1
CDR3aa: SVLPGGPYNEQF

v_gene: TRBV19
j_gene: TRBJ2-3
CDR3aa: ATEPGSSTDTQY

v_gene: TRBV11-3
j_gene: TRBJ2-3
CDR3aa: ASSFGVGGADTQY

v_gene: TRBV27
j_gene: TRBJ1-1
CDR3aa: ASSRDRGSEAF

v_gene: TRBV4-3
j_gene: TRBJ2-2
CDR3aa: ASSLGQAVNTGELF

v_gene: TRBV7-9
j_gene: TRBJ1-2
CDR3aa: ASSFTGTGSGYT

v_gene: TRBV6-5
j_gene: TRBJ2-6
CDR3aa: ASSYSRGTGANVLT

v_gene: TRBV28
j_gene: TRBJ1-2
CDR3aa: ARGPGVLGYT

v_gene: TRBV7-8
j_gene: TRBJ2-5
CDR3aa: ASSLQPGQGKETQY

v_gene: TRBV2
j_gene: TRBJ2-1
CDR3aa: ASSELAGGLYNEQF

v_gene: TRBV20-1
j_gene: TRBJ1-5
CDR3aa: SAIYSTGMEQPQH

v_gene: TRBV5-1
j_gene: TRBJ2-5
CDR3aa: ASSPALADGWETQY

v_gene: TRBV20-1
j_gene: TRBJ2-2
CDR3aa: SALAGGNTGELF

v_gene: TRBV10-2
j_gene: TRBJ2-4
CDR3aa: ASSGPGTSGGAKNIQY

v_gene: TRBV10-3
j_gene: TRBJ2-1
CDR3aa: AISGDSYNEQF

v_gene: TRBV20-1
j_gene: TRBJ1-1
CDR3aa: SARGQVPPSAEAF

v_gene: TRBV11-2
j_gene: TRBJ2-3
CDR3aa: ASSLIPGSQLVRPTDTQY

v_gene: TRBV18
j_gene: TRBJ2-1
CDR3aa: ASSPTTNEHNEQF

v_gene: TRBV3-1
j_gene: TRBJ2-2
CDR3aa: ASSQAGSAGELF

v_gene: TRBV7-8
j_gene: TRBJ2-3
CDR3aa: ASSSLDRWTGTDTQY

v_gene: TRBV10-3
j_gene: TRBJ2-1
CDR3aa: AITGSIENEQF

v_gene: TRBV12-3/TRBV12-4
j_gene: TRBJ1-1
CDR3aa: ASSLAGQGRTEAF

v_gene: TRBV15
j_gene: TRBJ2-3
CDR3aa: ATSGRSREDTQY

v_gene: TRBV5-1
j_gene: TRBJ1-2
CDR3aa: ASSFGQGRAYGYT

v_gene: TRBV12-3/TRBV12-4
j_gene: TRBJ2-2
CDR3aa: ASSPSGANTGELF

v_gene: TRBV20-1
j_gene: TRBJ2-3
CDR3aa: SASELTDTQY

v_gene: TRBV20-1
j_gene: TRBJ2-3
CDR3aa: SARGGGTDTQY

v_gene: TRBV5-1
j_gene: TRBJ2-7
CDR3aa: ASSPGSSRYEQY

v_gene: TRBV12-3/TRBV12-4
j_gene: TRBJ2-1
CDR3aa: ASSFGPELANNEQF

v_gene: TRBV30
j_gene: TRBJ2-3
CDR3aa: ACLVVTDTQY

v_gene: TRBV12-3/TRBV12-4
j_gene: TRBJ1-5
CDR3aa: ASRAAGQGNQPQH

v_gene: TRBV20-1
j_gene: TRBJ2-7
CDR3aa: SARDLFGAYEQY

v_gene: TRBV20-1
j_gene: TRBJ2-3
CDR3aa: SARDGGGRGDTQY

v_gene: TRBV5-5
j_gene: TRBJ2-2
CDR3aa: ASSLSGGGANTGELF